This entry lists 29 T cell receptor beta chains sequenced from one sample in a study of blood T cells in healthy people across ages. The use of a sample-barcoded 5' primer and a J-beta primer mix characterized a second PCR of about 6 to 12 cycles. TCRdb re-called the 5' RACE reads through MiXCR, storing one row per CDR3 protein. Among roughly 500,000 distinct CDR3 sequences, approximately 25% were seen once, and the ten largest hold roughly 9%. These sequences were also reported in another study, on T cells of mothers and their children.

The specimen sequenced was blood. Source of these receptors: a boy aged 10-17 years in good health.

In this sample, this clonotype turned up a few times. The J gene is TRBJ2-5, the V gene TRBV28, with TRBD2 identical over 7 bases. With the DNA end fitting TRBJ2-7 better, the J assignment may be wrong. Germline V CDR1 and CDR2: MDHEN, SYDVKM. The CDR3 runs to 14 residues. In nucleotides, the CDR3 is TGTGCCAGCAGTTTTGCGGGAGAGAGCTACGAGCAGTACTTC. Protein sequence: CASSFAGESYEQYF.

The genes are TRBV5-6 and TRBJ1-5; D might be TRBD1 (5 bases). The CDR3 covers 16 residues. CDR1 is SGHDT and CDR2 is YYEEEE in the germline V gene. With 0 bases removed from V and 1 base from J, the gap between germline ends came to 11 bases. CDR3 DNA: TGTGCCAGCAGCTTGGCCCAGGGCCTCAGCAATCAGCCCCAGCATTTT. Protein: CASSLAQGLSNQPQHF.

This clonotype was detected a few times. The rearrangement uses TRBV6-5 and TRBJ2-2; TRBD1 aligns across 7 bases. CDR1 and CDR2 (germline): MNHEY, SVGAGI. The CDR3 totals 17 residues. Unmatched junction bases numbered 8, after V lost 4 bases and J lost 0 bases. CDR3 in amino acids: CASSWMAGTANTGELFF. The CDR3 region has the DNA TGTGCCAGCAGTTGGATGGCCGGGACAGCGAACACCGGGGAGCTGTTTTTT.

This clonotype occurred a few times. The rearrangement joins TRBV28 to TRBJ2-3, with 7 bases matching TRBD1. The CDR3 has 15 amino acids. Germline V gene sequence: CDR1 MDHEN, CDR2 SYDVKM. Losses at the gene ends were 6 bases for V and 0 bases for J; bases not matched to a gene: 6. CDR3 sequence reads: CASSLRDSSTDTQYF. CDR3 DNA sequence: TGTGCCAGCAGCTTAAGGGACAGTAGCACAGATACGCAGTATTTT.

The rearrangement links TRBV7-2 to TRBJ2-5, with 8 positions matching TRBD2. The end of the DNA is better explained by TRBJ2-1, so the J call may be wrong. The CDR3 runs to 15 residues. Germline loops: CDR1 SGHTA, CDR2 FQGNSA. Here the CDR3 reads CASSSLGIAGNEQFF. DNA for the CDR3: TGTGCCAGCAGCTCCCTCGGGATAGCGGGGAATGAGCAGTTCTTC.

This clonotype has a handful of counts. CDR3 nucleotides: TGTGCCAGCAGCGGCGGGGACAGGGGGGAGACCCAGTACTTC. This sequence encodes CASSGGDRGETQYF. This chain uses TRBV9 with TRBJ2-5; 11 bases agree with TRBD1. CDR1 SGDLS and CDR2 YYNGEE come from the germline V gene. The V segment lost 3 bases and the J segment 5 bases; nucleotides outside the gene matches: 3. The CDR3 is 14 residues long. Using reference TRBV9 and TRBJ2-5 for the parts outside the CDR3, the full variable domain is DSGVTQTPKHLITATGQRVTLRCSPRSGDLSVYWYQQSLDQGLQFLIQYYNGEERAKGNILERFSAQQFPDLHSELNLSSLELGDSALYFCASSGGDRGETQYFGPGTRLLVL.

This clonotype was observed a few times. The gene calls are TRBV24-1 and TRBJ2-3; 7 bases map to TRBD2. The CDR3 spans 16 residues. Looked up from germline, CDR1 is KGHDR and CDR2 is SFDVKD. Trimming removed 3 bases from V and 0 bases from J; junction bases left unmatched: 5. The DNA for the CDR3 is TGTGCCACCAGTGATGTGGCGGGAGTTAGCACAGATACGCAGTATTTT. The encoded protein is CATSDVAGVSTDTQYF.

The genes are TRBV6-1 and TRBJ2-2; D call uncertain. V was trimmed by 8 bases and J by 1 base, leaving 11 bases between them. Germline lookup yields CDR1 MNHNS and CDR2 SASEGT. The CDR3 is 14 residues long. The DNA of the CDR3 is TGTGCCAGCCGGTGGGATATGAACACCGGGGAGCTGTTTTTT. Its translation: CASRWDMNTGELFF.

As to this clonotype: Sequence at one end of the junction differs from germline and may be a read error. V gene TRBV3-1 combines with J gene TRBJ2-5, with 9 bases that match TRBD1. CDR1 is LGHDT, CDR2 YNNKEL, per germline (reference sequence). This CDR3 is 14 amino acids long. The CDR3 DNA sequence: TGTGTCAGCAGCCAAGCTGAACTGGGACAGGGTTGCTTCTTC. Residues: CVSSQAELGQGCFF.

This clonotype was recorded a few times. The chain is built from TRBV3-2 and TRBJ2-1. TRBV3-2 counts as a pseudogene. The CDR3 consists of 8 residues. CDR3 sequence: CASSAVGF. For the CDR3, the DNA is TGTGCCAGCAGCGCTGTAGGGTTC.

The rearrangement joins TRBV7-2 to TRBJ1-1; TRBD1 agrees at 8 bases. Germline V gene data show CDR1 as SGHTA and CDR2 as FQGNSA. V dropped 5 bases and J dropped 5; count of bases not matched to a gene: 7. This CDR3 has 14 amino acids. The DNA of the CDR3 is TGTGCCAGCAGCGTCGGACAGGGCTGGACTGAAGCTTTCTTT. It is translated as CASSVGQGWTEAFF.

This clonotype was seen more than once but under ten times. This chain links TRBV12-3 or TRBV12-4 with TRBJ2-7; D could derive from TRBD1 or TRBD2 (5 bases each). V lost 3 bases and J lost 3, with 12 bases in between. This CDR3 is built from 14 residues. The CDR3, as DNA: TGTGCCAGCAGTTTGGGGGAACAAAGCTACGAGCAGTACTTC. It encodes CASSLGEQSYEQYF.

CDR3 nucleotide sequence: TGTGCCAGCAGCTTCGAGGGGTCTAGTGGCTACACCTTC. Translated, it gives CASSFEGSSGYTF. The rearrangement uses TRBV7-9 and TRBJ1-2, with a possible D match to TRBD1 (5 bases). This CDR3 contains 13 residues. The V gene's germline CDR1 is SEHNR and CDR2 FQNEAQ (reference sequence). The V and J ends lost 3 bases and 7 bases respectively, with 12 bases between them.

This chain connects TRBV6-5 to TRBJ1-1; D unresolved. This CDR3 has 15 residues. In germline, CDR1 is MNHEY, CDR2 SVGAGI. V dropped 5 bases and J dropped 4 bases, with 17 bases sitting between them. The CDR3 nucleotides are TGTGCCAGCAGTAACCGGGTCCAACCCTCCACTGAAGCTTTCTTT. This sequence encodes CASSNRVQPSTEAFF.

At least ten counts were recorded for this clonotype. CDR3 loop: CASTGHYEGLNEQFF. Here the CDR3 DNA reads TGTGCCAGCACCGGACACTATGAGGGCCTCAATGAGCAGTTCTTC. The rearrangement links TRBV6-2 or TRBV6-3 to TRBJ2-1; D is tentatively TRBD1 or TRBD2 (5 bases each). This CDR3 contains 15 residues. The V gene's germline CDR1 is MNHEY and CDR2 SVGEGT. Deletions cut 7 bases from V and 6 bases from J, with 19 bases between.

This chain joins TRBV20-1 and TRBJ2-5, with D perhaps TRBD1 or TRBD2 (5 bases each). Germline loops: CDR1 DFQATT, CDR2 SNEGSKA (reference sequence). V lost 5 bases, J lost 0 bases, and 16 bases lay in between. There are 15 residues in the CDR3. The CDR3 region has the DNA TGCAGTGCTCTCCGGGGACGGCTGTACCAAGAGACCCAGTACTTC. It codes for CSALRGRLYQETQYF.

The chain is built from TRBV12-3 or TRBV12-4 and TRBJ2-1, with TRBD1 as a possible D gene (5 bases). V was clipped by 8 bases and J by 4 bases, with 12 bases between them. The CDR3 totals 13 residues. DNA for the CDR3: TGTGCCAGCCATTGGGGCAGTTACAATGAGCAGTTCTTC. It yields the protein CASHWGSYNEQFF.

This chain connects TRBV28 to TRBJ1-2, with D unresolved. This CDR3 contains 12 residues. Germline V CDR1 and CDR2: MDHEN, SYDVKM. Trimming left V 6 bases short and J 3 bases short, with 8 bases between. DNA of the CDR3: TGTGCCAGCAGCCGACGGTACTATGGCTACACCTTC. This translates into CASSRRYYGYTF.

The chain employs TRBV10-3 and TRBJ2-2; TRBD1 aligns across 8 bases. From germline, CDR1 is ENHRY and CDR2 SYGVKD. This CDR3 comprises 18 residues. The V and J ends lost 2 bases and 5 bases, in that order; junction bases with no gene match: 13. The CDR3 region is CAISEHILRGRRTGELFF. As DNA, the CDR3 is TGTGCCATCAGTGAGCACATCCTCAGGGGGCGGAGGACCGGGGAGCTGTTTTTT.

This clonotype turned up a few times. J is TRBJ2-3 and V is TRBV5-1; D is perhaps TRBD1 (7 bases). Deletions cut 5 bases from V and 4 bases from J, with 14 bases between. The CDR3 runs to 14 residues. Germline V gives CDR1 SGHRS, CDR2 YFSETQ. The CDR3 bases are TGCGCCAGCAGGCGGGACAGCACCTCAGATACGCAGTATTTT. Translated, it gives CASRRDSTSDTQYF.

This sequence joins TRBV9 and TRBJ2-1, with 9 bases fitting TRBD2. CDR3 length: 15 amino acids. V was clipped by 2 bases and J by 9 bases; unmatched bases: 9. Germline values: CDR1 SGDLS, CDR2 YYNGEE. The CDR3 region is CASSVAGGLDSEQFF. The CDR3 nucleotides are TGTGCCAGCAGCGTGGCGGGGGGGCTTGACAGTGAGCAGTTCTTC.

In its sample, this clonotype was seen a few times. V and J are TRBV9 and TRBJ2-7; D remains ambiguous. CDR3 length: 14 amino acids. Looked up from germline, CDR1 is SGDLS and CDR2 is YYNGEE. V dropped 0 bases and J dropped 6 bases, with 13 bases sitting between them. CDR3 loop: CASSVDPRSREQYF. The CDR3 DNA is TGTGCCAGCAGCGTAGACCCTAGGAGTCGCGAGCAGTACTTC.

The table lists this clonotype with a few counts. The V and J genes are TRBV7-9 and TRBJ2-1; TRBD2 agrees at 7 bases. The germline V gene has CDR1 SEHNR and CDR2 FQNEAQ (reference sequence). The CDR3 runs to 14 residues. J was trimmed by 7 bases and V by 8 bases; bases with no gene match: 11. The DNA for the CDR3 is TGTGCCAGCGCTGGGCTAGCGGTAGGGAATGAGCAGTTCTTC. Protein sequence: CASAGLAVGNEQFF.

In this sample, this clonotype turned up a few times. CDR3 nucleotide sequence: TGTGCCAGCAGCCTGGACAGGGAATATGGCTACACCTTC. Translated: CASSLDREYGYTF. The rearrangement links TRBV7-8 to TRBJ1-2, with 8 bases lining up with TRBD1. V lost 5 bases and J lost 5; bases outside the gene matches: 4. CDR3 length: 13 residues. From germline, CDR1 is SGHVS and CDR2 FQNEAQ.

The rearrangement links TRBV7-2 to TRBJ1-1; a weak D match, TRBD1 (5 bases). Trimming removed 8 bases from V and 4 bases from J, with 14 bases in between. CDR3 length: 13 amino acids. Germline loops: CDR1 SGHTA, CDR2 FQGNSA. CDR3 region: CASLEGRGTEAFF. In nucleotides, the CDR3 is TGTGCCAGCCTTGAAGGGAGGGGCACTGAAGCTTTCTTT.

The chain links TRBV20-1 to TRBJ1-3; D is unresolved. The CDR3 sequence is 11 residues long. The V end was cut by 5 bases, the J end by 4 bases, with 6 bases between. The germline V gene encodes CDR1 DFQATT and CDR2 SNEGSKA (reference sequence). Here the CDR3 reads CSAVWGNTIYF. Written as DNA, the CDR3 is TGCAGTGCTGTTTGGGGAAACACCATATATTTT.

This clonotype turned up a few times. V usage is TRBV6-1 and J usage is TRBJ2-5; TRBD1 matches 10 bases. V dropped 9 bases and J dropped 3; count of bases not matched to a gene: 7. Germline lookup yields CDR1 MNHNS and CDR2 SASEGT. The CDR3 contains 14 residues. Here the CDR3 reads CASTPGTGEETQYF. In DNA, the CDR3 is TGTGCCAGTACCCCAGGGACAGGGGAAGAGACCCAGTACTTC.

The chain uses TRBV20-1 and TRBJ2-7; 9 bases map to TRBD2. The junction had 3 bases not matched to a gene; V was cut back by 2 bases and J by 4 bases. The CDR3 has 13 residues. Germline loops: CDR1 DFQATT, CDR2 SNEGSKA (reference sequence). The CDR3 here is CSARLAGPYEQYF. CDR3 in DNA: TGCAGTGCTAGACTAGCGGGACCGTACGAGCAGTACTTC.

This rearrangement joins TRBV18 to TRBJ2-1, with 11 bases identical to TRBD2. From germline, CDR1 is KGHSH and CDR2 LQKENI. The V segment lost 3 bases and the J segment 8 bases; nucleotides outside the gene matches: 12. CDR3 length: 17 amino acids. The CDR3 sequence: CASSPGPGTSGNHEQFF. In nucleotides, the CDR3 is TGTGCCAGCTCACCTGGGCCCGGGACTAGCGGAAACCATGAGCAGTTCTTC.